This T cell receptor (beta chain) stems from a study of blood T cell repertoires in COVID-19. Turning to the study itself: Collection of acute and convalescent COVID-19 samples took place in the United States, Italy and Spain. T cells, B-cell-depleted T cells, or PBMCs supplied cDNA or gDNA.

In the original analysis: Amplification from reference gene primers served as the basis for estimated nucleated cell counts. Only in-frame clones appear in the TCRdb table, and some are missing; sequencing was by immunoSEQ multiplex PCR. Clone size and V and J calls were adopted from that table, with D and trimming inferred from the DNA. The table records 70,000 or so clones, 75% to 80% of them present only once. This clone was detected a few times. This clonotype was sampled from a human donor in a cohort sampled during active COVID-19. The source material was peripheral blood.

CDR3 region: CASSLAGTGASASRYEQYF. The CDR3 DNA sequence: TGTGCCAGCAGCTTGGCCGGGACAGGGGCGTCGGCCTCCCGCTACGAGCAGTACTTC. V is TRBV5-4 and J is TRBJ2-7; TRBD1 matches at 10 bases. J lost 3 bases, V lost 0 bases, and 15 bases had no gene match. The CDR3 is made up of 19 amino acids. Germline V gene data show CDR1 as SGHNT and CDR2 as YYREEE (reference sequence).